Listed here is a single T cell receptor beta chain. At one boundary the junction diverges from the germline segment, which might be a read error. In germline, CDR1 is MNHEY, CDR2 SVGEGT. CDR3 length: 17 amino acids. Production of TCR beta cDNA used around 500 ng total RNA together with a constant-region primer. Three nested multiplex PCR rounds, a slightly modified ARM-PCR, produced the libraries for TCR beta. TRBV1-TRBV30 forward primers and a C-beta reverse primer were used in the first two PCR rounds, which each ran for 10 cycles. From the multiplex PCR reads, TCRdb called clonotypes with MiXCR, one entry per CDR3 protein. The sample lists hundreds of thousands of distinct CDR3 sequences; roughly three fifths were seen once. Germline DNA was also extracted, while the blood RNA originated from unsorted whole blood. The data stem from a study of tumor-infiltrating lymphocytes in primary liver carcinoma. Study-level information: The neoplasms were of stage T1-T3 N0M0, with dimensions of 4.2 to 10 cm across.

The receptor was derived from a woman in her twenties or thirties with primary liver carcinoma and hepatitis B virus infection. The chain joins TRBV6-2 or TRBV6-3 to TRBJ2-2; TRBD2 agrees at 10 bases. Sequenced material: peripheral blood. The CDR3 DNA is TGTGCCAGCAGTGGTCTCCCTAGCGGGAGAGACCCCGGGGAGCTGGTTTTT. It codes for CASSGLPSGRDPGELVF.